Shown below are 10 T cell receptor beta chains from a single sample sequenced in a study of identifying expanded T cells in peripheral blood. Data came from immunoSEQ multiplex PCR; TCRdb stores just in-frame clones and leaves some out. The data contain 60,000 to 80,000 clones, about nine tenths of them seen just once; the ten biggest clones take up over 2.5%. Source material: blood. The origin of the receptors is a person between 18 and 75 years old in good health.

The chain employs TRBV19 and TRBJ2-3; 8 bases are a match to TRBD1. V lost 10 bases, J lost 3 bases, and 18 bases stayed unmatched. The CDR3 loop spans 17 amino acids. Germline values: CDR1 LNHDA, CDR2 SQIVND (reference sequence). The CDR3 nucleotides are TGTGCCACGAGACCTGGACAGGGTCTGTTTAAAACAGATACGCAGTATTTT. It is translated as CATRPGQGLFKTDTQYF.

This sequence joins TRBV6-5 and TRBJ1-2, with 8 bases fitting TRBD1. The germline V gene has CDR1 MNHEY and CDR2 SVGAGI. The CDR3 covers 13 residues. J was trimmed by 4 bases and V by 8 bases; bases with no gene match: 6. CDR3 protein: CASSTGEGYGYTF. CDR3 bases: TGTGCCAGCTCGACAGGGGAAGGCTATGGCTACACCTTC.

The chain is built from TRBV18 and TRBJ2-5; perhaps TRBD2 as D (5 bases). The CDR3 totals 13 residues. The germline CDR1 and CDR2 sequences are KGHSH and LQKENI. V was cut by 3 bases and J by 5 bases, with 10 bases left in between. The CDR3 nucleotides are TGTGCCAGCTCACCCGGGGTCCGGGAGACCCAGTACTTC. Encoded protein: CASSPGVRETQYF. The whole variable domain, remainder taken from reference TRBV18 and TRBJ2-5, is NAGVMQNPRHLVRRRGQEARLRCSPMKGHSHVYWYRQLPEEGLKFMVYLQKENIIDESGMPKERFSAEFPKEGPSILRIQQVVRGDSAAYFCASSPGVRETQYFGPGTRLLVL.

The chain has TRBV6-5 and TRBJ1-3; 7 bases map to TRBD1. V lost 7 bases to trimming and J lost 11 bases; unmatched junction nucleotides: 17. Germline assignment: CDR1 MNHEY and CDR2 SVGAGI. The CDR3 has 15 residues. CDR3 DNA: TGTGCCAGCACCACAGGGACAGCCCAACCTCGCGCCATATATTTT. The encoded protein is CASTTGTAQPRAIYF.

This clone occurred a few times. This rearrangement joins TRBV7-2 to TRBJ1-2, with 7 bases that match TRBD1. The CDR3 spans 17 residues. Per germline, CDR1 SGHTA and CDR2 FQGNSA. The junction had 15 bases not matched to a gene; V was cut back by 2 bases and J by 6 bases. Written as DNA, the CDR3 is TGTGCCAGCAGCTTACAACCGGGACAGAGCTCCCGGGATGGCTACACCTTC. Translation gives CASSLQPGQSSRDGYTF. The whole variable domain, filled in from reference TRBV7-2 and TRBJ1-2, reads GAGVSQSPSNKVTEKGKDVELRCDPISGHTALYWYRQSLGQGLEFLIYFQGNSAPDKSGLPSDRFSAERTGGSVSTLTIQRTQQEDSAVYLCASSLQPGQSSRDGYTFGSGTRLTVV.

The genes are TRBV6-1 and TRBJ1-6; tentative D call: TRBD1 (6 bases). V lost 5 bases and J 8 bases, leaving 13 bases between the germline ends. The CDR3 contains 14 residues. Germline CDR1 reads MNHNS; CDR2 reads SASEGT. CDR3 nucleotide sequence: TGTGCCAGCAGTCGGACCCCAGGGGATTCACCCCTCCACTTT. This encodes CASSRTPGDSPLHF.

This rearrangement joins TRBV7-8 to TRBJ2-7, with D hard to call. Per the germline V gene, CDR1 is SGHVS and CDR2 is FQNEAQ. V was trimmed by 0 bases and J by 3 bases, leaving 6 bases between them. The CDR3 is made up of 13 amino acids. CDR3 in DNA: TGTGCCAGCAGCTTAGCCCAGAACTACGAGCAGTACTTC. Its protein product is CASSLAQNYEQYF.

This clone was observed a handful of times. V usage is TRBV5-4 and J usage is TRBJ1-1; TRBD1 might be the D (6 bases). The germline V gene has CDR1 SGHNT and CDR2 YYREEE (reference sequence). Trimming removed 3 bases from V and 2 bases from J, with 14 bases in between. The length of the CDR3 is 15 residues. The CDR3 reads CASSYATGVNTEAFF. In nucleotides, the CDR3 is TGTGCCAGCAGCTACGCGACAGGAGTAAACACTGAAGCTTTCTTT.

The chain is built from TRBV19 and TRBJ1-2; possible D gene TRBD1, 6 bases. The CDR3 runs to 12 residues. Germline V gene lookup returns CDR1 LNHDA and CDR2 SQIVND (reference sequence). V gave up 4 bases and J gave up 8 bases, with 11 bases separating them. The CDR3 region has the DNA TGTGCCAGTAGTACCCGGACAGACGGCTACACCTTC. This sequence encodes CASSTRTDGYTF.

This clone came up once. The chain couples TRBV9 to TRBJ2-1; unclear D gene. Trimming shortened V by 1 base and J by 2 bases, and 10 bases separated the two germline ends. CDR1 SGDLS and CDR2 YYNGEE come from the germline V gene. The CDR3 is 15 amino acids. The CDR3: CASSVLGGPYNEQFF. In DNA, the CDR3 is TGTGCCAGCAGCGTATTAGGCGGCCCCTACAATGAGCAGTTCTTC.